This entry describes one T cell receptor (beta chain). The target antigen is unknown. In nominal health when sampled, donors likely had unrecorded immune exposures nonetheless. These data are taken from a study of cytomegalovirus exposure and HLA in healthy donors. Findings and caveats of the study: TCR beta V segments were, for the most part, productive about 87% or about 30% of the time in an earlier analysis. Later on, an analysis tied 15,000 to 20,000 TCR beta sequences to HLA alleles at 0.05 false discovery rate.

Germline V gives CDR1 SGHTA, CDR2 FQGNSA. The V and J ends lost 2 bases and 6 bases, in that order; junction bases with no gene match: 3. The CDR3 has 14 amino acids. 13 Jbeta primers and 60 Vbeta primers were used for the PCR. In the original workflow: Among the unique TCR beta chains that a later analysis counted, around 72 million in all, about 12 million were shared. Some clones are missing from TCRdb's copy, which holds only in-frame ones; the method was immunoSEQ multiplex PCR. V and J calls and clone size follow that table, whereas D and trimming were derived from the DNA. The table has 100,000 or so clones, roughly 78% seen once; the top ten hold 4.6%.

The TCR was taken from a woman between 40 and 55 years old in good health and CMV-seropositive. This chain connects TRBV7-2 to TRBJ1-2, with TRBD1 matching over 10 bases. The source material was PBMCs. The CDR3 nucleotides are TGTGCCAGCAGCTTATTCGGGACAGGGGATGGCTACACCTTC. Translation: CASSLFGTGDGYTF.